This T cell receptor (beta chain) was sequenced for a study of T cell responses to AZD1222 COVID-19 vaccine. This clone was counted a few times. Profiled with immunoSEQ multiplex PCR; TCRdb holds only in-frame clones, not every one. The sample has about 160,000 clones, 92% seen once. This specimen was peripheral blood, taken 28 days after the second AZD1222 dose. The sequence derives from an adult who received the AZD1222 COVID-19 vaccine.

The CDR3 spells CASSQMQASYEQYF. The CDR3 nucleotides are TGTGCCAGCAGCCAAATGCAGGCCTCCTACGAGCAGTACTTC. The V call is TRBV3-1 (or the pseudogene TRBV3-2), the J call TRBJ2-7, with D unresolved. The CDR3 consists of 14 residues. Germline V gene data show CDR1 as LGHDT and CDR2 as YNNKEL (reference sequence). Trimming removed 2 bases from V and 0 bases from J, with 8 bases in between.